These T cell receptor beta chains were read from a single sample in a study of T-cell memory formation after mild COVID-19. TCRdb re-analysed the 5' RACE reads in MiXCR, keeping a single row per CDR3 protein. The repertoire includes approximately 44,000 distinct CDR3 sequences, less than 7.5% of them detected once, and approximately 1.5% sits in the top ten. Sequencing was done on a sample of PBMCs or a T cell subset sorted from them (not recorded which). These TCRs come from a young man who had mild COVID-19 (a few samples of this study predate the infection). Cell type and time point are not known. Each CDR3 is given with its conserved first and last residue. Each record gives: V gene, clone size, D gene, J gene, CDR3 DNA, CDR3 protein. The D gene is left open where the match is weak. Not all rows give a size; the values are once, few, many and, for expanded clones, a class.

>TRBV12-3/TRBV12-4|medium-sized|TRBD1|TRBJ2-1
TGTGCCAGCACCCAGGGACAGGGGGTCAATGAGCAGTTCTTC
CASTQGQGVNEQFF
>TRBV7-2|few|NA|TRBJ1-2
TGTGCCAGCAGCCCTGGACAGCTCCATGGCTACACCTTC
CASSPGQLHGYTF
>TRBV7-2|many|TRBD2|TRBJ2-5
TGTGCCAGCAGCTTATCCCTAGCGGGGAGTCAAGAGACCCAGTACTTC
CASSLSLAGSQETQYF
>TRBV5-1|few|TRBD1|TRBJ1-1
TGCGCCAGCAGCCGCTCAGGGGGGAACACTGAAGCTTTCTTT
CASSRSGGNTEAFF
>TRBV19|NA|NA|TRBJ1-1
TGTGCCAGTAGTAGACGGACTGGGAACACTGAAGCTTTCTTT
CASSRRTGNTEAFF
>TRBV3-1|NA|NA|TRBJ2-3
TGTGCCAGCAGCCCGCCAGGCACAGATACGCAGTATTTT
CASSPPGTDTQYF
>TRBV28|NA|TRBD1|TRBJ2-5
TGTGCCAGCATCGACAGGGGGGAGACCCAGTACTTC
CASIDRGETQYF
>TRBV24-1|NA|NA|TRBJ2-3
TGTGCCACCAGTACGAGGGAATGGCAGTATTTT
CATSTREWQYF
>TRBV7-9|few|NA|TRBJ1-5
TGTGCCAGCAGCAGGGGGTACGGCAATCAGCCCCAGCATTTT
CASSRGYGNQPQHF
>TRBV7-9|NA|NA|TRBJ1-1
TGTGCCAGCAGCCGCCGACAGGTGAACACTGAAGCTTTCTTT
CASSRRQVNTEAFF
>TRBV7-7|NA|TRBD1|TRBJ2-1
TGTGCCAGCAGCCCGGGGACAGGGAATGAGCAGTTCTTC
CASSPGTGNEQFF
>TRBV19|NA|TRBD1|TRBJ2-5
TGTGCCAGTAGACGGGACAGGAAAGAGACCCAGTACTTC
CASRRDRKETQYF
>TRBV20-1|NA|TRBD1|TRBJ2-1
TGCAGTGCGACAGGGGAGAACTACAATGAGCAGTTCTTC
CSATGENYNEQFF
>TRBV5-1|NA|TRBD1|TRBJ2-2
TGCGCCAGCAGCTCCCCGCCCCGACAGGGGAGGCCCGGGGAGCTGTTTTTT
CASSSPPRQGRPGELFF
>TRBV7-6|few|NA|TRBJ2-2
TGTGCCAGCAGCTTACAAAGGGGATGGACCGGGGAGCTGTTTTTT
CASSLQRGWTGELFF
>TRBV29-1|few|NA|TRBJ1-2
TGCAGCGTTGAAGATCTGACCAGGGGCGGCTACACCTTC
CSVEDLTRGGYTF
>TRBV7-2|many|NA|TRBJ2-2
TGTGCCAGCAGCGGAGGGATTTTGGCCGGGGAGCTGTTTTTT
CASSGGILAGELFF
>TRBV11-2|many|TRBD1|TRBJ2-7
TGTGCCAGCAGCATTACCAGGGGGCCTCAATCCTTC
CASSITRGPQSF
>TRBV6-5|many|NA|TRBJ2-2
TGTGCCAGCAGTACAACACGACTCACCACCGGGGAGCTGTTTTTT
CASSTTRLTTGELFF
>TRBV29-1|NA|NA|TRBJ1-1
TGCAGCGTTGGGGCAGGGGCTGAAGCTTTCTTT
CSVGAGAEAFF
>TRBV20-1|NA|NA|TRBJ2-5
TGCAGTGCCTCGGGATCGGTCGGGACCCAGTACTTC
CSASGSVGTQYF
>TRBV5-1|many|TRBD2|TRBJ2-1
TGCGCCAGCAGCCTATCCGGACTAGCGGGGGGCGAGCAGTTCTTC
CASSLSGLAGGEQFF
>TRBV9|NA|NA|TRBJ2-3
TGTGCCGCCAGCGTGGGCAGCACAGATACGCAGTATTTT
CAASVGSTDTQYF
>TRBV5-6|few|NA|TRBJ2-1
TGTGCCAGCAGCTTCATTTACAATGAGCAGTTCTTC
CASSFIYNEQFF
>TRBV7-7|few|NA|TRBJ2-2
TGTGCCAGCAGAGAATCCCCCACCGGGGAGCTGTTTTTT
CASRESPTGELFF
>TRBV5-1|NA|TRBD1|TRBJ1-4
TGCGCCAGCAGCACCGGGACAGGGGGCGAAAAACTGTTTTTT
CASSTGTGGEKLFF
>TRBV9|medium-sized|TRBD1|TRBJ2-1
TGTGCCAGCACGACAGGGGGGGCTACCAATGAGCAGTTCTTC
CASTTGGATNEQFF
>TRBV10-1|NA|NA|TRBJ2-3
TGCGCCAGCAGTGGGGCTAGTTGGACAGATACGCAGTATTTT
CASSGASWTDTQYF
>TRBV11-2|few|NA|TRBJ2-1
TGTGCCAGCAGCTTAGTTGAACTAGAATTAAATGAGCAGTTCTTC
CASSLVELELNEQFF
>TRBV23-1|NA|TRBD1|TRBJ2-2
TGCGCCAGCAGAGACAGGGTGGCCGGGGAGCTGTTTTTT
CASRDRVAGELFF
>TRBV25-1|medium-sized|NA|TRBJ2-5
TGTGCCAGCAGTGAATGGGGGGCGCAGACCCAGTACTTC
CASSEWGAQTQYF
>TRBV2|once|NA|TRBJ2-3
TGTGCCAGAAGGACGGGGGGCCCTGATACAGATACGCAGTATTTT
CARRTGGPDTDTQYF
>TRBV7-2|many|NA|TRBJ2-7
TGTGCCAGCAGCTTATCCCGGGGCTACGAGCAGTACTTC
CASSLSRGYEQYF
>TRBV24-1|NA|TRBD2|TRBJ2-1
TGTGCCACCAGTGATTTCAGGGAGGGTGAGCAGTTCTTC
CATSDFREGEQFF
>TRBV7-9|NA|NA|TRBJ1-2
TGTGCCAGCAGCCTTAGGGGTGATGGCTACACCTTC
CASSLRGDGYTF
>TRBV6-6|few|NA|TRBJ1-2
TGTGCCAGCAGTTACGTTCAGGCCCTAGATGGCTACACCTTC
CASSYVQALDGYTF
>TRBV12-3/TRBV12-4|many|NA|TRBJ2-2
TGTGCCAGCAGTCAATCTACAGGGACCGGGGAGCTGTTTTTT
CASSQSTGTGELFF
>TRBV12-3/TRBV12-4|many|NA|TRBJ1-2
TGTGCCAGCAGTGCACAACAGGGCATTGGGCATGGCTACACCTTC
CASSAQQGIGHGYTF
>TRBV3-1|NA|NA|TRBJ1-2
TGTGCCAGCAGCCCGCAAGAGGGACGGACTAACTATGGCTACACCTTC
CASSPQEGRTNYGYTF
>TRBV5-1|many|NA|TRBJ2-5
TGCGCCAGCAGCGCCCTCTCTGAGGCCCAGTACTTC
CASSALSEAQYF
>TRBV19|NA|NA|TRBJ2-2
TGTGCCAGTATGAGTGGCGGGGTCACCGGGGAGCTGTTTTTT
CASMSGGVTGELFF
>TRBV7-9|NA|TRBD2|TRBJ2-7
TGTGCCAGCAGCCGTAGCGGGGGGAACCCCTACGAGCAGTACTTC
CASSRSGGNPYEQYF
>TRBV7-2|NA|NA|TRBJ1-2
TGTGCCAGCAGCAGGGGACGGAGGAATGGCTACACCTTC
CASSRGRRNGYTF
>TRBV5-5|many|TRBD2|TRBJ2-5
TGTGCCAGCAGCTTGGGTGGACTAGCCTCTGGGGAGACCCAGTACTTC
CASSLGGLASGETQYF
>TRBV2|many|NA|TRBJ2-3
TGTGCCAGCAGTGACCTGCTCACAGATACGCAGTATTTT
CASSDLLTDTQYF